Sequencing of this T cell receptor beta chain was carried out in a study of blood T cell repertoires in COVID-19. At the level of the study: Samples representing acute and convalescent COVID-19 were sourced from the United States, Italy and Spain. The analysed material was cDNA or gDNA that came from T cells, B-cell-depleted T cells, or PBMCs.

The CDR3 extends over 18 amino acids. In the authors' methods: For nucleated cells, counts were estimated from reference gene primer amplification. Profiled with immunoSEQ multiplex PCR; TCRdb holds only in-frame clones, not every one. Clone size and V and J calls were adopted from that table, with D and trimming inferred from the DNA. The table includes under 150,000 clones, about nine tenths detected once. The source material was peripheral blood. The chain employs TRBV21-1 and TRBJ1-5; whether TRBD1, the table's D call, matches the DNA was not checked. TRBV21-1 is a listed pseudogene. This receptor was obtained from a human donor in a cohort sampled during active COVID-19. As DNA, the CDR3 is TGTGCCAGCAGCAAATCGACGGCGACACTCAAGAGCAATCAGCCCCAGCATTTT. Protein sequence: CASSKSTATLKSNQPQHF.